This TCR beta chain emerged from a study of blood T cell repertoires in COVID-19. Across the whole study: Acute-phase and convalescent COVID-19 samples originated in the United States, Italy and Spain. T cells, B-cell-depleted T cells, or PBMCs supplied cDNA or gDNA.

Under the authors' procedure: From reference gene primer amplification, estimates of nucleated cell counts were derived. Assay: immunoSEQ multiplex PCR; the TCRdb copy retains only in-frame clones and omits some. Clone size and the V and J calls come from that table; the DNA yielded D and trimming. Of about 170,000 clones listed, 85% are singletons. After removal of 4 bases from V and 7 bases from J, the junction contained 3 bases not matched to a gene. The CDR3 consists of 13 residues. In germline, CDR1 is KGHDR, CDR2 SFDVKD. The specimen sequenced was peripheral blood. The sequence was collected from a human donor with acute or convalescent COVID-19. The donor label of this sample is uncertain. The chain links TRBV24-1 to TRBJ1-5; 7 bases are shared with TRBD1. The CDR3 DNA reads TGTGCCACCAGTGACAGGGGGTGGCAGCCCCAGCATTTT. Translated: CATSDRGWQPQHF.